Shown below are 11 T cell receptor beta chains from a single sample sequenced in a study of blood T cells in healthy people across ages. A second PCR, run for roughly 7 to 11 cycles, used a sample-barcoded 5' primer plus a J-beta primer mix. TCRdb re-called the 5' RACE reads with MiXCR, one entry per CDR3 protein. The sample yields 920,000 or so distinct CDR3 sequences, 45% seen once. Input material: blood. All receptors come from a woman aged 55-70 years in good health.

This sequence joins TRBV5-1 and TRBJ2-7; D remains ambiguous. The tail of the sequence fits TRBJ2-5 better, so the J call may be wrong. CDR1 and CDR2 (germline): SGHRS, YFSETQ. The CDR3 sequence is 14 residues long. For the CDR3, the DNA is TGCGCCAGCAGCTCCGACACCTCCCAAGAGACCCAGTACTTC. This sequence encodes CASSSDTSQETQYF.

A few counts support this clonotype. V and J are TRBV27 and TRBJ2-7; D call uncertain. V was cut by 0 bases and J by 5 bases, with 11 bases left in between. The CDR3 spans 14 residues. Germline CDR1 and CDR2: MNHEY and SMNVEV (reference sequence). This CDR3 reads CASSLSRRQDEQYF. The CDR3 DNA sequence: TGTGCCAGCAGTTTATCAAGACGGCAAGACGAGCAGTACTTC.

This clonotype was observed a handful of times. The CDR3 spells CSVGRRQGDYGYTF. In DNA, the CDR3 is TGCAGCGTTGGCCGCCGGCAGGGTGACTATGGCTACACCTTC. The genes are TRBV29-1 and TRBJ1-2; D may be TRBD1 (5 bases). The CDR3 loop spans 14 amino acids. Germline loops: CDR1 SQVTM, CDR2 ANQGSEA. Trimming pared 4 bases from V and 3 bases from J, leaving 15 bases between.

The chain is built from TRBV3-1 and TRBJ2-1; TRBD2 agrees at 7 bases. V dropped 2 bases and J dropped 4; count of bases not matched to a gene: 5. Germline values: CDR1 LGHDT, CDR2 YNNKEL (reference sequence). The CDR3 has 15 residues. The CDR3 protein is CASSQYQREYNEQFF. CDR3 bases: TGTGCCAGCAGCCAATACCAGCGGGAATACAATGAGCAGTTCTTC.

This chain joins TRBV20-1 and TRBJ2-5; 10 bases agree with TRBD2. Looked up from germline, CDR1 is DFQATT and CDR2 is SNEGSKA (reference sequence). The CDR3 totals 18 residues. Trimming took 6 bases from V and 4 from J; bases not matched to a gene: 20. DNA of the CDR3: TGCAGTGCCAAAGCACTAAGCGGGGGGGCCGGTCCCCGAGAGACCCAGTACTTC. It specifies CSAKALSGGAGPRETQYF.

This chain joins TRBV11-2 and TRBJ2-2, with D perhaps assigned TRBD1 or TRBD2 (5 bases each). Trimming removed 2 bases at V and 7 bases at J, with 11 bases between. The V gene's germline CDR1 is SGHAT and CDR2 FQNNGV. The CDR3 spans 14 residues. CDR3 sequence (DNA): TGTGCCAGCAGCTTAAATGGGGCGGGCGGGGAGCTGTTTTTT. Residues: CASSLNGAGGELFF.

Remarks on this clonotype: Given a much more abundant clone one base away, this may be a read error. This chain links TRBV5-1 with TRBJ2-5, with a weak D call TRBD1 (6 bases). CDR1 is SGHRS, CDR2 YFSETQ, per germline. V lost 7 bases to trimming and J lost 1 base, with 14 bases between them. The CDR3 has 14 amino acids. CDR3 region: CASWTVGGQETQYF. DNA of the CDR3: TGCGCCAGCTGGACAGTGGGCGGCCAAGAGACCCAGTACTTC.

The V gene is TRBV25-1, the J gene TRBJ2-1, with D unclear. The V end lost 2 bases, the J end lost 0 bases, and 14 bases lay between the germline ends. Germline V gene lookup returns CDR1 MGHDK and CDR2 SYGVNS. The CDR3 totals 17 residues. CDR3 nucleotides: TGTGCCAGCAGTGAAGGGTACCGGGCAAACTCCTACAATGAGCAGTTCTTC. This codes for CASSEGYRANSYNEQFF.

The chain links TRBV29-1 to TRBJ2-6; 10 nucleotides align to TRBD2. The CDR3 has 15 residues. V lost 2 bases, J lost 2 bases, and 0 bases stayed unmatched. Germline CDR1 SQVTM, CDR2 ANQGSEA. Here the CDR3 DNA reads TGCAGCGTTGAACTAGCGGGAGCTGGGGCCAACGTCCTGACTTTC. Its protein is CSVELAGAGANVLTF.

This clonotype was detected only a few times. V and J are TRBV10-1 and TRBJ2-5, with 9 bases identical to TRBD2. This CDR3 contains 15 residues. Germline V gene data show CDR1 as WNHNN and CDR2 as SYGVQD (reference sequence). The junction had 5 bases not matched to a gene; V was cut back by 3 bases and J by 3 bases. The CDR3 DNA follows: TGCGCCAGCAGTGAAGGTAGCGGGGGAAAAGAGACCCAGTACTTC. Residues: CASSEGSGGKETQYF.

The genes are TRBV7-2 and TRBJ2-2; TRBD2 aligns across 11 bases. V was clipped by 0 bases and J by 6 bases; unmatched bases: 9. Germline V CDR1 and CDR2: SGHTA, FQGNSA. The CDR3 sequence is 18 residues long. CDR3 in amino acids: CASSLAPSGRMFAGELFF. Here the CDR3 DNA reads TGTGCCAGCAGCTTAGCACCTAGCGGGAGGATGTTTGCCGGGGAGCTGTTTTTT. Complete variable domain (other parts from reference TRBV7-2 and TRBJ2-2): GAGVSQSPSNKVTEKGKDVELRCDPISGHTALYWYRQSLGQGLEFLIYFQGNSAPDKSGLPSDRFSAERTGGSVSTLTIQRTQQEDSAVYLCASSLAPSGRMFAGELFFGEGSRLTVL.